The clone carrying this T cell receptor beta chain was recorded a few times. These data come from a study of T cell responses to AZD1222 COVID-19 vaccine. CDR1 is SEHNR, CDR2 FQNEAQ, per germline (reference sequence). The CDR3 is 14 amino acids. Trimming removed 5 bases from V and 7 bases from J; junction bases left unmatched: 4. The table came from immunoSEQ multiplex PCR; TCRdb's copy has only in-frame clones and leaves some out. Here the sample spans 70,000 to 80,000 clones, over 70% being singletons. The chain links TRBV7-9 to TRBJ1-4; TRBD1 matches 10 bases. The receptor's source is an adult who received the AZD1222 COVID-19 vaccine. The sequenced sample was peripheral blood, obtained 28 days after the second AZD1222 dose. The CDR3 is CASSPGQGPEKLFF. CDR3 in DNA: TGTGCCAGCAGCCCGGGACAGGGGCCTGAAAAACTGTTTTTT.